Below are 23 T cell receptor beta chains sequenced from a single sample in a study of blood T cell repertoires in COVID-19. TCRdb's table, derived via immunoSEQ multiplex PCR, lists solely in-frame clones and lacks some. The sample lists roughly 410,000 clones, about nine tenths occurring once. The sequenced sample consisted of peripheral blood. The source is a middle-aged woman with COVID-19, enrolled during active disease.

The genes are TRBV29-1 and TRBJ1-2, with 7 bases identical to TRBD1. J gave up 4 bases and V 6 bases, and 8 bases lay outside the gene matches. CDR1 is SQVTM and CDR2 is ANQGSEA in the germline V gene. This CDR3 is built from 13 residues. This CDR3 reads CSVNRDSVYGYTF. Here the CDR3 DNA reads TGCAGCGTGAACCGGGACAGTGTCTATGGCTACACCTTC.

The chain employs TRBV9 and TRBJ2-3, with D perhaps TRBD1 (6 bases). Germline lookup yields CDR1 SGDLS and CDR2 YYNGEE. There are 15 residues in the CDR3. V shed 6 bases and J shed 0 bases, with 14 bases lying between them. The CDR3 bases are TGTGCCAGCAATCAGGGGTATACTAGCACAGATACGCAGTATTTT. This sequence encodes CASNQGYTSTDTQYF.

This clone has only one observation. The CDR3 is CASSQDYGSYNEQFF. CDR3 bases: TGCGCCAGCAGCCAAGATTACGGCTCCTACAATGAGCAGTTCTTC. The chain recombines TRBV4-3 with TRBJ2-1; D is unclear. V lost 0 bases and J 0 bases, leaving 6 bases between the germline ends. Germline values: CDR1 LGHNA, CDR2 YSLEER. The CDR3 has 15 amino acids.

V gene TRBV7-3 combines with J gene TRBJ2-1; a weak D match, TRBD2 (5 bases). This CDR3 comprises 17 residues. Looked up from germline, CDR1 is SGHTA and CDR2 is FQGTGA. The V end was cut by 3 bases, the J end by 5 bases, with 20 bases between. The CDR3 DNA reads TGTGCCAGCAGCTTCTCACCGGTGAGCTGGCGGGACAATGAGCAGTTCTTC. Residues: CASSFSPVSWRDNEQFF.

This chain connects TRBV6-1 to TRBJ1-4; no firm D call. The germline CDR1 and CDR2 sequences are MNHNS and SASEGT. This CDR3 is built from 13 residues. V lost 6 bases to trimming and J lost 6 bases, with 11 bases between them. CDR3 coding DNA: TGTGCCAGCAGCCCCCGACTTTATGAAAAACTGTTTTTT. The encoded protein is CASSPRLYEKLFF.

V and J are TRBV12-5 and TRBJ1-3, with 8 nucleotides matching TRBD1. The CDR3 is 15 amino acids. Germline CDR1 is LGHNT and CDR2 is FRNRAP. V shed 1 base and J 4 bases; nucleotides not matched to a gene: 3. CDR3 sequence reads: CASGLGTGRGNTIYF. The CDR3 DNA follows: TGTGCTAGTGGTTTGGGGACAGGGAGGGGAAACACCATATATTTT.

This sequence joins TRBV5-1 and TRBJ2-5; D is unclear. Trimming took off 3 bases at V and 2 bases at J, with 14 bases between the two ends. There are 15 residues in the CDR3. Germline V CDR1 and CDR2: SGHRS, YFSETQ. CDR3 DNA sequence: TGCGCCAGCAGCTCGCAGGTACAACATCAAGAGACCCAGTACTTC. Translated: CASSSQVQHQETQYF.

CDR3: CASSMPTGRANYGYTF. CDR3 nucleotide sequence: TGTGCCAGTAGTATGCCCACAGGGAGAGCTAACTATGGCTACACCTTC. The V call is TRBV19, the J call TRBJ1-2, with D possibly being TRBD1 (6 bases). The CDR3 spans 16 residues. CDR1 is LNHDA and CDR2 is SQIVND in the germline V gene (reference sequence). The ends were cut back, 3 bases at V and 0 bases at J, with 14 bases in the middle.

The chain recombines TRBV23-1 with TRBJ1-4; no definite D call. TRBV23-1 is labeled an ORF, and its function is uncertain. Trimming removed 0 bases from V and 0 bases from J, with 8 bases in between. The CDR3 has 16 amino acids. The CDR3 region has the DNA TGCGCCAGCAGTCAATCGTACAATGCAACTAATGAAAAACTGTTTTTT. It specifies CASSQSYNATNEKLFF.

This clone was seen a single time. The gene calls are TRBV5-8 and TRBJ2-2; TRBD2 aligns across 7 bases. Germline CDR1 SGHTS, CDR2 YDEGEE. V shed 4 bases and J 5 bases; nucleotides not matched to a gene: 11. The CDR3 sequence is 16 residues long. The CDR3 sequence: CASSLLTSSVTGELFF. In DNA, the CDR3 is TGTGCCAGCAGCCTGTTGACTAGCTCGGTAACCGGGGAGCTGTTTTTT.

The genes are TRBV28 and TRBJ1-2, with TRBD1 as a possible D gene (5 bases). Per the germline V gene, CDR1 is MDHEN and CDR2 is SYDVKM. This CDR3 contains 15 residues. V was pared by 3 bases and J by 6 bases, with 17 bases between. In DNA form, the CDR3 reads TGTGCCAGCAGTTTTCAGGGACTAGGATCCCATGGCTACACCTTC. Protein: CASSFQGLGSHGYTF.

This clone was seen once. The chain uses TRBV5-1 and TRBJ1-1; no reliable D call. Per germline, CDR1 SGHRS and CDR2 YFSETQ. The CDR3 loop spans 15 amino acids. V was shortened by 4 bases and J by 4 bases, with 17 bases between the two germline ends. The CDR3 bases are TGCGCCAGCAGCCAATGGGTGGCTTCGGGCACTGAAGCTTTCTTT. Translation: CASSQWVASGTEAFF.

V and J are TRBV6-2 or TRBV6-3 and TRBJ2-3, with 12 bases aligning to TRBD2. CDR1 is MNHEY, CDR2 SVGEGT, per germline. This CDR3 is 16 amino acids long. V lost 4 bases and J lost 2; bases outside the gene matches: 4. The chain's CDR3 is CASSWGLAGTTDTQYF. For the CDR3, the DNA is TGTGCCAGCAGTTGGGGACTAGCGGGTACCACAGATACGCAGTATTTT.

The genes are TRBV29-1 and TRBJ2-7; possible D gene TRBD1, 6 bases. Germline V lookup: CDR1 SQVTM, CDR2 ANQGSEA. The CDR3 spans 14 residues. Trimming cost V 0 bases and J 1 base, with 10 bases left between them. In DNA, the CDR3 is TGCAGCGTTGAAGATGCAGGGGATTCCTACGAGCAGTACTTC. Its protein is CSVEDAGDSYEQYF.

The rearrangement uses TRBV5-4 and TRBJ2-7; 13 positions match TRBD2. The length of the CDR3 is 17 residues. The germline gives CDR1 SGHNT, CDR2 YYREEE (reference sequence). The ends lost 4 bases at V and 0 bases at J; junction bases unmatched: 7. CDR3 in amino acids: CASSPGLAGYFSYEQYF. CDR3 sequence (DNA): TGTGCCAGCAGCCCGGGACTAGCGGGATACTTCTCCTACGAGCAGTACTTC.

The V and J genes are TRBV2 and TRBJ2-7, with 11 bases identical to TRBD2. The CDR3 spans 15 residues. Germline trimming cut 4 bases from V and 7 bases from J; bases unmatched to any gene: 9. Germline CDR1 is SNHLY and CDR2 is FYNNEI. The DNA of the CDR3 is TGTGCCAGCAGTGCTGTTCTAGCGGGGGGACAGGAGCAGTACTTC. Its protein product is CASSAVLAGGQEQYF.

V gene TRBV2 combines with J gene TRBJ2-7; 10 nucleotides match TRBD2. The CDR3 is 14 residues long. The J segment lost 3 bases and the V segment lost 6 bases, leaving 5 bases of the junction unmatched. Germline V gives CDR1 SNHLY, CDR2 FYNNEI. The CDR3 DNA is TGTGCCAGCAGCTTAGCGGGAGGCCTCTACGAGCAGTACTTC. It is translated as CASSLAGGLYEQYF.

The chain joins TRBV30 to TRBJ1-1, with TRBD1 identical over 7 bases. The CDR3 loop spans 13 amino acids. Germline lookup yields CDR1 GTSNPN and CDR2 SVGIG (reference sequence). V lost 2 bases to trimming and J lost 4 bases; unmatched junction nucleotides: 4. The CDR3 DNA is TGTGCCTGGAGTTTATACAGGGGCACTGAAGCTTTCTTT. This translates into CAWSLYRGTEAFF.

The chain links TRBV7-3 to TRBJ2-7; TRBD2 might be the D (5 bases). V lost 1 base and J 6 bases, leaving 16 bases between the germline ends. In germline, CDR1 is SGHTA, CDR2 FQGTGA. CDR3 length: 15 residues. CDR3 DNA sequence: TGTGCCAGCAGCTTAAACGACCTAGGGAGCGCCGAGCAGTACTTC. As protein: CASSLNDLGSAEQYF.

This sequence joins TRBV18 and TRBJ1-5; 9 bases are a match to TRBD1. Losses at the gene ends were 0 bases for V and 7 bases for J; bases not matched to a gene: 4. The V gene's germline CDR1 is KGHSH and CDR2 LQKENI. CDR3 length equals 15 residues. The CDR3 DNA reads as TGTGCCAGCTCACCACCCACGGGACAGGGACAGCCCCAGCATTTT. It yields the protein CASSPPTGQGQPQHF.

This clone was seen only once. The chain joins TRBV6-1 to TRBJ2-1; 7 positions match TRBD1. CDR1 and CDR2 (germline): MNHNS, SASEGT. The V gene end was trimmed by 2 bases and the J gene end by 2 bases; junction bases not matched to a gene: 3. The CDR3 consists of 15 residues. CDR3 in amino acids: CASSELGGAYNEQFF. The DNA of the CDR3 is TGTGCCAGCAGTGAATTAGGGGGCGCCTACAATGAGCAGTTCTTC.

Comment on this clone: At one of its ends the junction is not consistent with the germline gene, which may arise from a read error. V is TRBV7-7 and J is TRBJ2-2, with D tentatively TRBD1 (5 bases). The germline gives CDR1 SSHAT, CDR2 FNYEAQ (reference sequence). This CDR3 is built from 17 residues. CDR3 sequence (DNA): TGTGCTAGCAGCTCCCTCCCTGAAGGGGCCATCACCGGGGAGCTGTTTTTT. Translating gives CASSSLPEGAITGELFF.

The chain recombines TRBV19 with TRBJ1-5; the D is unclear. With 1 base removed from V and 0 bases from J, the gap between germline ends came to 13 bases. The CDR3 is 17 amino acids. Looked up from germline, CDR1 is LNHDA and CDR2 is SQIVND (reference sequence). The CDR3, as DNA: TGTGCCAGTAGTATAGTTGGTAGCGGGATTAGCAATCAGCCCCAGCATTTT. It codes for CASSIVGSGISNQPQHF. Together with reference TRBV19 and TRBJ1-5, the CDR3 gives the full variable domain: DGGITQSPKYLFRKEGQNVTLSCEQNLNHDAMYWYRQDPGQGLRLIYYSQIVNDFQKGDIAEGYSVSREKKESFPLTVTSAQKNPTAFYLCASSIVGSGISNQPQHFGDGTRLSIL.